The rows below give T cell receptor beta chains drawn from one sample of a study of Ad26.COV2.S vaccination and SARS-CoV-2 variants. The protocol was immunoSEQ multiplex PCR, while the TCRdb copy is restricted to in-frame clones and leaves out a portion. Of around 240,000 clones in the sample, 88% were seen once. This specimen was peripheral blood, taken in a trial of Ad26.COV2.S vaccine versus placebo. Source of these receptors: a person aged 18-60 years who received the Ad26.COV2.S COVID-19 vaccine or a placebo. Both conserved end residues are part of each CDR3. Each record gives: V gene, J gene, D gene, clone size, CDR3 length, CDR3 DNA, CDR3 protein. D genes are given only for firm matches. Size is omitted from some rows. Given values are once, few, many or a class for expanded clones.

TRBV28	TRBJ1-3	-	few	13	TGTGCCAGCGCTACAAACTCTGGAAACACCATATATTTT	CASATNSGNTIYF
TRBV6-1	TRBJ1-2	-	once	15	TGTGCCAGCAGTGAATGGGGGGCGGAAGGCTATGGCTACACCTTC	CASSEWGAEGYGYTF
TRBV5-1	TRBJ2-2	-	-	17	TGCGCCAGCAGGAGCGGGTTATGGGGGGAAGGCACCGGGGAGCTGTTTTTT	CASRSGLWGEGTGELFF
TRBV5-1	TRBJ2-3	TRBD1	few	18	TGCGCCAGCAGCTGGACAGGGGGCCTACTTAAGGGTTCAGATACGCAGTATTTT	CASSWTGGLLKGSDTQYF
TRBV6-1	TRBJ1-5	-	-	15	TGTGCCAGCAGTGAAGGACAGTATAGCAATCAGCCCCAGCATTTT	CASSEGQYSNQPQHF
TRBV3-1/TRBV3-2	TRBJ2-3	-	-	17	TGTGCCAGCAGCCAAGACTGGATTGAGGCTAGCACAGATACGCAGTATTTT	CASSQDWIEASTDTQYF
TRBV9	TRBJ1-2	TRBD1	-	17	TGTGCCAGCAGCGCCCGAACCGGGACAGGGGAGGTTAATGGCTACACCTTC	CASSARTGTGEVNGYTF
TRBV4-3	TRBJ1-5	-	-	15	TGCGCCAGCAGCCAAGTCCGCGGGCCCTATCAGCCCCAGCATTTT	CASSQVRGPYQPQHF
TRBV10-3	TRBJ1-5	-	-	16	TGTGCCATCAGTGATGGCTGGTCGGGGAGCAATCAGCCCCAGCATTTT	CAISDGWSGSNQPQHF
TRBV18	TRBJ2-7	TRBD2	-	16	TGTGCCAGCTCCCCTAGACTAGCGGGGGGTAGCAACGAGCAGTACTTC	CASSPRLAGGSNEQYF
TRBV28	TRBJ1-6	-	-	15	TGTGCCAGCAGTTTATGGGCCTCCTATAATTCACCCCTCCACTTT	CASSLWASYNSPLHF
TRBV19	TRBJ2-7	-	-	15	TGTGCCAGTAGTCGCCTAGGAGGGAGAGTTGAAGAGCAGTACTTC	CASSRLGGRVEEQYF
TRBV9	TRBJ1-2	-	-	16	TGTGCCAGCAGCGTAGGGGCAGGCTGGGTTAGCTATGGCTACACCTTC	CASSVGAGWVSYGYTF
TRBV27	TRBJ2-7	TRBD2	-	15	TGTGCCAGCAGTTCGTCACTAGCGGGAAGGGACGAGCAGTACTTC	CASSSSLAGRDEQYF
TRBV6-2/TRBV6-3	TRBJ2-7	-	-	14	TGTGCCAGCAGTTACCGGTCCCAGGCCTACGAGCAGTACTTC	CASSYRSQAYEQYF
TRBV7-2	TRBJ1-1	TRBD1	-	15	TGTGCCAGCAGCACTGGACAGGGTTTGGGCACTGAAGCTTTCTTT	CASSTGQGLGTEAFF
TRBV13	TRBJ2-1	TRBD2	-	14	TGTGCCAGCAGCTCGACTAGCGGGAGGAATGAGCAGTTCTTC	CASSSTSGRNEQFF
TRBV9	TRBJ2-1	-	-	15	TGTGCCAGCAGGGCTCCAGGTGGGTCTCCCAATGAGCAGTTCTTC	CASRAPGGSPNEQFF
TRBV4-3	TRBJ2-7	-	-	14	TGCGCCAGCAGCCAAGGGAGGCCTACCTACGAGCAGTACTTC	CASSQGRPTYEQYF
TRBV10-3	TRBJ1-5	-	-	13	TGTGCCATCAGAGGTCAAAGCAATCAGCCCCAGCATTTT	CAIRGQSNQPQHF
TRBV30	TRBJ2-7	TRBD1	-	15	TGTGCCTGGAGTCGACCGGGACAGCAGTCCCATGAGCAGTACTTC	CAWSRPGQQSHEQYF
TRBV5-4	TRBJ1-2	-	once	12	TGTGCCAGCAGCTCCCCTGTCGGCGGCTACACCTTC	CASSSPVGGYTF
TRBV7-9	TRBJ2-7	TRBD1	-	15	TGTGCCAGCAGCTTGGAACAGGGGGCTTATAGCGAGCAGTACTTC	CASSLEQGAYSEQYF